This T cell receptor (beta chain) emerged from a study of shared clonotypes between healthy human individuals. Profiled with immunoSEQ multiplex PCR; TCRdb holds only in-frame clones, not every one. The table has under 650,000 clones, 90% to 97% seen once. The sequencing sample was made of naive CD4+ T cells sorted from blood. Subset described: CD45RA+ positively selected. The receptor was isolated from a woman aged 30 to 39 in good health.

CDR3 bases: TGTGCCAGCAGCTTGAGGGGACCTGGCACCGGGGAGCTGTTTTTT. This sequence encodes CASSLRGPGTGELFF. The chain is built from TRBV5-5 and TRBJ2-2; the D gene could be TRBD1 or TRBD2 (5 bases each). The germline CDR1 and CDR2 sequences are SGHKS and YYEKEE (reference sequence). V was trimmed by 1 base and J by 4 bases, leaving 11 bases between them. CDR3 size: 15 residues.